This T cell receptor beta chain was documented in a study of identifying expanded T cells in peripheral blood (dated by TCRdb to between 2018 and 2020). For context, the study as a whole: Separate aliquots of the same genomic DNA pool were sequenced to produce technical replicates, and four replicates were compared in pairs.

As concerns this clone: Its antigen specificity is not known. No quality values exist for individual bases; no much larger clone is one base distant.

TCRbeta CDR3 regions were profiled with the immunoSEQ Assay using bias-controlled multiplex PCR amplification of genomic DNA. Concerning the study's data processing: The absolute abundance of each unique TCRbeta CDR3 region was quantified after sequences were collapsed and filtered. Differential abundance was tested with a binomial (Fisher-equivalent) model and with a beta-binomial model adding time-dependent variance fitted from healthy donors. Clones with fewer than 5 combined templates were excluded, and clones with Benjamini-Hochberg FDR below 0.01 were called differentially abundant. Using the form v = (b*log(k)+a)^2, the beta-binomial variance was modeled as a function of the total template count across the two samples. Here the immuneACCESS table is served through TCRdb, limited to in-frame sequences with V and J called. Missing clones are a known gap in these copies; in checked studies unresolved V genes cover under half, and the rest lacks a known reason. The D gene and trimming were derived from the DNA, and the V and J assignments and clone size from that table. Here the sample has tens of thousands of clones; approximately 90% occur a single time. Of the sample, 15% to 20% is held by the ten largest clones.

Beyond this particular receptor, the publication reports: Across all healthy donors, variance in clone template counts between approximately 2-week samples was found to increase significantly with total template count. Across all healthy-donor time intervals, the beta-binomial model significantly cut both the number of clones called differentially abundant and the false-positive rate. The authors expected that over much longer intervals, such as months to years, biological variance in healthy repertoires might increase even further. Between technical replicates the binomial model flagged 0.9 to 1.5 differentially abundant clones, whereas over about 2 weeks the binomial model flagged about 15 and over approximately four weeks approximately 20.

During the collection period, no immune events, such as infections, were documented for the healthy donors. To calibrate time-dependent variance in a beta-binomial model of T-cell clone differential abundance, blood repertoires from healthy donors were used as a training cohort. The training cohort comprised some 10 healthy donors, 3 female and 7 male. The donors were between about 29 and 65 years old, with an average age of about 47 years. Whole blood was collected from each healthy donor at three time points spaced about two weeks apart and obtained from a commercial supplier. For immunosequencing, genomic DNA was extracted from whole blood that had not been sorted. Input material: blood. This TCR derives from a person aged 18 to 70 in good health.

In nucleotides, the sequence is TGTGCCAGCAGCGTAGTGGTTGGACAGGGGTCCGCTTTCCCCAATCAGCCCCAGCATTTT. Its protein reads: CASSVVVGQGSAFPNQPQHF. In this chain, TRBV9 is recombined with TRBJ1-5, with 9 bases matching TRBD1. Trimmed from V: 0 bases; trimmed from J: 3 bases; junction bases lacking a gene match: 16. The CDR3 has 20 amino acids, counting the end cysteine and phenylalanine. The read is trimmed to its CDR3 DNA, 60 bases read in frame from base 1. In the germline V gene, CDR1 corresponds to SGDLS and CDR2 to YYNGEE.